The T cell receptor beta chain described here comes from a study of spatial heterogeneity in lung cancer. This clonotype was counted between two and nine times. In TCRdb, the 5' RACE reads were re-called with MiXCR into one record per CDR3 protein. Among 25,000 to 35,000 distinct CDR3 sequences listed, over 9.5% were seen once. Time point of the sample: blood at routine non-recurrence follow-up after resection. Germline assignment: CDR1 SGHRS and CDR2 YFSETQ. The CDR3 consists of 13 residues. V lost 4 bases, J lost 3 bases, and 10 bases lay in between. The sample in question was PBMCs, obtained at follow-up. The TCR originated in a female donor with early-stage non-small cell lung cancer. This chain links TRBV5-1 with TRBJ2-5; D gene unclear. The CDR3 here is CASSPVGKETQYF. The CDR3 DNA sequence: TGCGCCAGCAGCCCGGTTGGTAAAGAGACCCAGTACTTC.